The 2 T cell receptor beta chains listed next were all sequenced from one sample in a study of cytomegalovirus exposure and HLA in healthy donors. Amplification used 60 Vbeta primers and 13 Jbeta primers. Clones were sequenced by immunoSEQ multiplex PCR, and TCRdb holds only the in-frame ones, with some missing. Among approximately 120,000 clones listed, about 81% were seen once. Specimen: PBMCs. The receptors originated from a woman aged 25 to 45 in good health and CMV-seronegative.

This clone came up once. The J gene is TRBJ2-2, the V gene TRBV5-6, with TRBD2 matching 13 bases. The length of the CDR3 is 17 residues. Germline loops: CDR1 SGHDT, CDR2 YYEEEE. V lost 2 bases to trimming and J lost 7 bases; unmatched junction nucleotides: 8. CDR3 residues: CASSLRLAGGRGGELFF. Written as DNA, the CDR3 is TGTGCCAGCAGCTTAAGACTAGCGGGGGGCCGAGGCGGGGAGCTGTTTTTT.

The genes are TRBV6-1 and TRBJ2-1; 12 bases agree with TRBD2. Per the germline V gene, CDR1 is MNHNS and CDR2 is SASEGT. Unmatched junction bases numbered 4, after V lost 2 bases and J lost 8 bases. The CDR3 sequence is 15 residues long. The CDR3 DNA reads TGTGCCAGCAGTGAATCTAGCGGGGGGGCTGATGAGCAGTTCTTC. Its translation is CASSESSGGADEQFF.